The 8 T cell receptor beta chains presented below share a single source sample, sequenced in a study of T cell responses to AZD1222 COVID-19 vaccine. The table came from immunoSEQ multiplex PCR; TCRdb's copy has only in-frame clones and leaves some out. The data contain 110,000 or so clones, around 89% of them singletons. The sample consisted of peripheral blood, taken on day 0 of AZD1222 vaccination. These receptors originate from an adult in good health.

The rearrangement uses TRBV5-4 and TRBJ1-2; perhaps TRBD1 as D (5 bases). The CDR3 has 14 residues. The germline gives CDR1 SGHNT, CDR2 YYREEE (reference sequence). Trimming stripped 3 bases from V and 3 bases from J, with 12 bases between. The CDR3 loop is CASSSRQGDYGYTF. CDR3 DNA: TGTGCCAGCAGCTCAAGGCAGGGCGACTATGGCTACACCTTC.

This chain uses TRBV5-6 with TRBJ1-2, with 9 bases lining up with TRBD1. Trimming at V came to 4 bases and at J to 7 bases, leaving 8 bases not matched to a gene. This CDR3 is built from 14 residues. From germline, CDR1 is SGHDT and CDR2 YYEEEE. CDR3 sequence: CASSGRDRAAGYTF. In DNA, the CDR3 is TGTGCCAGCAGCGGCCGGGACAGGGCCGCTGGCTACACCTTC.

The V call is TRBV27, the J call TRBJ1-1; D perhaps matches TRBD1 (6 bases). V gave up 5 bases and J gave up 1 base, with 14 bases separating them. The germline CDR1 and CDR2 sequences are MNHEY and SMNVEV (reference sequence). This CDR3 has 15 residues. The DNA of the CDR3 is TGTGCCAGCAGTCGACAGGCCTGGGGGAACACTGAAGCTTTCTTT. This gives the protein CASSRQAWGNTEAFF.

The V call is TRBV7-2, the J call TRBJ2-1; 8 bases fit TRBD2. J lost 4 bases, V lost 5 bases, and 4 bases had no gene match. There are 14 residues in the CDR3. The germline gives CDR1 SGHTA, CDR2 FQGNSA. CDR3 protein: CASSPPGGYNEQFF. The CDR3 coding sequence is TGTGCCAGCAGCCCCCCGGGGGGGTACAATGAGCAGTTCTTC.

The V call is TRBV11-1, the J call TRBJ2-1, with D unresolved. Between the trimmed V and J ends, which lost 5 bases and 9 bases, there was a span of 8 bases. The CDR3 is 11 residues long. Germline V gene lookup returns CDR1 SGHAT and CDR2 FQDESV (reference sequence). The chain's CDR3 is CASSPTGEQFF. The CDR3 DNA follows: TGTGCCAGCAGCCCTACGGGTGAGCAGTTCTTC.

The chain has TRBV28 and TRBJ2-7; 9 bases line up with TRBD1. The germline V gene has CDR1 MDHEN and CDR2 SYDVKM. The length of the CDR3 is 15 residues. V shed 4 bases, J shed 1 base, and the junction held 5 bases outside the gene matches. The CDR3 sequence: CASSSRQGGSYEQYF. In nucleotides, the CDR3 is TGTGCCAGCAGTTCCCGACAGGGGGGTTCCTACGAGCAGTACTTC.

The chain recombines TRBV4-1 with TRBJ2-1; perhaps D is TRBD1 or TRBD2 (5 bases each). CDR3 size: 15 residues. Germline V lookup: CDR1 MGHRA, CDR2 YSYEKL. V was cut by 0 bases and J by 4 bases, with 10 bases left in between. CDR3 protein: CASSQEGRDYNEQFF. DNA of the CDR3: TGCGCCAGCAGCCAAGAGGGACGGGATTACAATGAGCAGTTCTTC.

The chain recombines TRBV24-1 with TRBJ2-1, with D possibly being TRBD1 (6 bases). V gave up 7 bases and J gave up 0 bases, with 12 bases separating them. Germline V gene lookup returns CDR1 KGHDR and CDR2 SFDVKD. The CDR3 covers 15 residues. The CDR3 DNA is TGTGCCACCAGCCCACAGGGCAGCTCCTACAATGAGCAGTTCTTC. Encoded protein: CATSPQGSSYNEQFF.